This record looks at one T cell receptor beta chain sequence and its context. What antigen it recognizes has not been identified. A much larger clone is a single base away; this may be a read error. The CDR3 measures 15 amino acids from cysteine to phenylalanine. This entry keeps only the CDR3 DNA: 45 bases, framed from base 1. The germline V gene (reference sequence) gives CDR1 as SGHKS and CDR2 as YYEKEE. The sample is drawn from a study of CD8+CD57+ T cells in acquired aplastic anemia listed by TCRdb under 2018. Regarding the research as a whole: DNA extracted from sorted CD4+ and CD8+ cells had a mean of approximately 3.5 ug, with a range of roughly 0.18 to 27.4 ug. CD8+CD57+ expansion was defined as a frequency above the mean frequency observed in healthy subjects. What the work shows at the level of the full study, not this receptor alone: CD8+ Simpson's diversity did not differ significantly between patients and healthy controls (P=0.060). Twenty-nine CD8+ CDR3 sequences were shared between patients and controls but appeared highly expressed in patients and within their immunodominant clones.

Flow cytometry had shown CD8+CD57+ cell expansion in the patients selected for sequencing. Every patient had a diagnosis of severe acquired aplastic anemia based on International Study of Aplastic Anemia and Agranulocytosis and Camitta criteria. At the time blood was sampled, none of the patients had received any therapy. TCR repertoires of sorted CD4+ and CD8+ blood T cells from severe aplastic anemia patients and healthy subjects were deep-sequenced in the study. In the USA, patient enrollment took place under clinicaltrials.gov protocols 00001620, 01623167, 00001397, 00071045, 00081523 and 00961064. Ficoll-Paque density gradient centrifugation was used to isolate peripheral blood mononuclear cells. CD4+ and CD8+ T cells were sorted by FACS or magnetic beads before DNA extraction. TCR beta VDJ combination and CDR3 sequence profiling used genomic DNA as the template. TCR repertoire sequencing was run on an Illumina HiSeq 2000. The study's own analysis went as follows. Repertoires were assessed using TRBV/TRBJ rearrangement plots, CDR3 size and DJ length profiles, and Simpson's diversity index. Whichever DNA sequence was most abundant in the deep sequencing data was defined as the immunodominant clone. CDR3 amino acid sequences were screened for sharing across subjects and compared with published repertoires and the VDJdb database. TCRdb took the public reads, trimmed them with fastp at Q25, ran MiXCR for clone calling and kept in-frame beta chains. Each entry is one CDR3 protein sequence, shown with its most common DNA and genes. TCRdb's processing, not the authors', yielded these V and J calls. Present in this sample are around 200,000 distinct CDR3 sequences, 48% of which were seen just once. The ten largest make up about 9.5% of the sample.

The chain is assembled from TRBV5-5 and TRBJ2-7; perhaps TRBD2 is the D gene, with 6 bases matching. Sequenced sample: sorted CD4+, CD8+, or CD8+CD57+ T cells (not recorded which) from PBMCs. The TCR was taken from a human donor with aplastic anemia. Here the CDR3 is given as CASSFWDGSSYEPYF. The bases are TGTGCCAGCAGCTTCTGGGACGGGAGCTCCTACGAGCCGTACTTC.